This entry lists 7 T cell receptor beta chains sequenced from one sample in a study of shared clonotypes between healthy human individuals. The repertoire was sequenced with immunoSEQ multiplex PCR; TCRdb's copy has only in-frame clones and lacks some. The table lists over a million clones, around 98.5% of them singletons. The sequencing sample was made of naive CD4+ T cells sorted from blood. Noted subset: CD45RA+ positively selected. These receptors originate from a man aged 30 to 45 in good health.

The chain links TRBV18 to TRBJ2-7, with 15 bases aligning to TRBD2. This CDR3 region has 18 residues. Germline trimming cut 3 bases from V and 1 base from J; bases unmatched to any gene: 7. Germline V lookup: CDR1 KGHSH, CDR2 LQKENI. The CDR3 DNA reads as TGTGCCAGCTCACCTTTCCCCGGGACTAGCGGGAGGTCCTACGAGCAGTACTTC. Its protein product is CASSPFPGTSGRSYEQYF.

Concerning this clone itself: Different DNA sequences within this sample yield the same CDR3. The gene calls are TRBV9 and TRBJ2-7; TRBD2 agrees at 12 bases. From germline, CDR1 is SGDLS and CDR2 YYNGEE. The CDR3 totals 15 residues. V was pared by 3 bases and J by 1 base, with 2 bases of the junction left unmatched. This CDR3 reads CASSAGLAGSYEQYF. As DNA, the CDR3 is TGTGCCAGCAGCGCAGGACTAGCGGGATCCTACGAGCAGTACTTC.

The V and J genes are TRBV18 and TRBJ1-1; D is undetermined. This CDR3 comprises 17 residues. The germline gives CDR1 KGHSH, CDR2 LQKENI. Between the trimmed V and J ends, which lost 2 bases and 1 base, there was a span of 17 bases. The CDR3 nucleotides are TGTGCCAGCTCACCATCCTTGAGAGACCGTGAGAACACTGAAGCTTTCTTT. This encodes CASSPSLRDRENTEAFF.

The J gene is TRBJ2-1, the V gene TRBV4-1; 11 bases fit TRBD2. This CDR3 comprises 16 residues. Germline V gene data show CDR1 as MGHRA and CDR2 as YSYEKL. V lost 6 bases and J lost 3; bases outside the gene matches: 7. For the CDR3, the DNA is TGCGCCAGCAGTCTACTAGCGGGAGAATTCTACAATGAGCAGTTCTTC. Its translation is CASSLLAGEFYNEQFF.

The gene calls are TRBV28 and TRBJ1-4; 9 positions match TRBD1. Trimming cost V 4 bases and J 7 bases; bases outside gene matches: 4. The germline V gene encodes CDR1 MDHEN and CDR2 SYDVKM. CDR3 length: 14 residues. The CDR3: CASSSPGQGEKLFF. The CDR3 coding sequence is TGTGCCAGCAGTTCTCCGGGACAGGGTGAAAAACTGTTTTTT. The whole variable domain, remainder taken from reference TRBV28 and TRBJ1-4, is DVKVTQSSRYLVKRTGEKVFLECVQDMDHENMFWYRQDPGLGLRLIYFSYDVKMKEKGDIPEGYSVSREKKERFSLILESASTNQTSMYLCASSSPGQGEKLFFGSGTQLSVL.

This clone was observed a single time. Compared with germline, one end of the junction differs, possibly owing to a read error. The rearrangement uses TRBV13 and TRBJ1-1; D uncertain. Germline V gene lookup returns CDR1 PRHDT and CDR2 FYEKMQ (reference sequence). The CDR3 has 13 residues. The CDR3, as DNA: TGTGCCAGCAGCCTAGGGAGAATAGCTGAAGCTTTCTTT. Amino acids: CASSLGRIAEAFF.

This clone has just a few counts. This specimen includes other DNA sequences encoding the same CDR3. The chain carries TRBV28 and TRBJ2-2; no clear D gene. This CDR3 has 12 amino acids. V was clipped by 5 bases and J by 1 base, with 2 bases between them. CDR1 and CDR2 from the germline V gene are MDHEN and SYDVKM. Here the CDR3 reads CASSKNTGELFF. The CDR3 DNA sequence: TGTGCCAGCAGTAAGAACACCGGGGAGCTGTTTTTT.